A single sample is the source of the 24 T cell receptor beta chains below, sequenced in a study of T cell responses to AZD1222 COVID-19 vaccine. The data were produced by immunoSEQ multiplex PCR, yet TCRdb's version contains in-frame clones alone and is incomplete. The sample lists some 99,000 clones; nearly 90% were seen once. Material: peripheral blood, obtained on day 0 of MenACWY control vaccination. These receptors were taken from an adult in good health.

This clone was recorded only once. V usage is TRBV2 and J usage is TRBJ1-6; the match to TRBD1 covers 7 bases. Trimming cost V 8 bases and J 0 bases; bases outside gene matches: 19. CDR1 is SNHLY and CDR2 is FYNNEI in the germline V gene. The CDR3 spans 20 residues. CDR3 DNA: TGTGCCAGCCAAAGGGGGATACAGGGGCGAAGGAGCTCCTATAATTCACCCCTCCACTTT. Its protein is CASQRGIQGRRSSYNSPLHF.

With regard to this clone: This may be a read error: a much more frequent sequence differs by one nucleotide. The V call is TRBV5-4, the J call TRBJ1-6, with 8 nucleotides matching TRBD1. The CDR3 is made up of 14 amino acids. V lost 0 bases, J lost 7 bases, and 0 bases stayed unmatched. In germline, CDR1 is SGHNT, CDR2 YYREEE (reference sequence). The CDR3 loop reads CASSLGQGNSPLHF. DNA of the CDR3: TGTGCCAGCAGCTTGGGACAGGGGAATTCACCCCTCCACTTT.

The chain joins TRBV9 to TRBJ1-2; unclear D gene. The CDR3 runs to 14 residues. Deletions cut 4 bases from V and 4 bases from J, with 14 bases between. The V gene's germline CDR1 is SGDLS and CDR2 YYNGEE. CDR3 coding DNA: TGTGCCAGCAGCACACCGGGAGGCCTCTATGGCTACACCTTC. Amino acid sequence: CASSTPGGLYGYTF. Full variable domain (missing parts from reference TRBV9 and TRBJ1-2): DSGVTQTPKHLITATGQRVTLRCSPRSGDLSVYWYQQSLDQGLQFLIQYYNGEERAKGNILERFSAQQFPDLHSELNLSSLELGDSALYFCASSTPGGLYGYTFGSGTRLTVV.

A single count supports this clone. The DNA for the CDR3 is TGTGCCAGCAGCCAAGATGCCGGCAGTAGTGCAAACACCATATATTTT. Translated, it gives CASSQDAGSSANTIYF. This chain uses TRBV4-2 with TRBJ1-3; D gene ambiguous. Between the trimmed V and J ends, which lost 0 bases and 6 bases, there was a span of 15 bases. The germline CDR1 and CDR2 sequences are LGHNA and YNFKEQ. The CDR3 loop spans 16 amino acids.

CDR3 residues: CASSRTEGNPGNTIYF. The CDR3 DNA reads as TGTGCCAGCAGCCGGACGGAAGGGAACCCTGGAAACACCATATATTTT. The genes are TRBV7-9 and TRBJ1-3; D not resolved. Germline assignment: CDR1 SEHNR and CDR2 FQNEAQ (reference sequence). Trimming removed 5 bases from V and 2 bases from J, with 16 bases in between. The CDR3 totals 16 residues.

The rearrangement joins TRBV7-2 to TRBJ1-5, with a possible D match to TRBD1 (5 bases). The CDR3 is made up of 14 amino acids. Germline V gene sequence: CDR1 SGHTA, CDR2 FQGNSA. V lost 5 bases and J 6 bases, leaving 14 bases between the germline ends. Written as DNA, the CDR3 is TGTGCCAGCAGCGGTAGGGGAGGAGGTCAGCCCCAGCATTTT. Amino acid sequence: CASSGRGGGQPQHF. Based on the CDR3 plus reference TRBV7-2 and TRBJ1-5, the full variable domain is GAGVSQSPSNKVTEKGKDVELRCDPISGHTALYWYRQSLGQGLEFLIYFQGNSAPDKSGLPSDRFSAERTGGSVSTLTIQRTQQEDSAVYLCASSGRGGGQPQHFGDGTRLSIL.

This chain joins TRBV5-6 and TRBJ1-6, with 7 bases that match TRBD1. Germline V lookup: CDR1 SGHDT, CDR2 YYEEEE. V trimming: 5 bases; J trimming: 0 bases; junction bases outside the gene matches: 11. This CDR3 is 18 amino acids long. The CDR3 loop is CASSSGTERSSYNSPLHF. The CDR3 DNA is TGTGCCAGCAGTTCCGGGACAGAGAGAAGCTCCTATAATTCACCCCTCCACTTT. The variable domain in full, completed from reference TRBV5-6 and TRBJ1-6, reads DAGVTQSPTHLIKTRGQQVTLRCSPKSGHDTVSWYQQALGQGPQFIFQYYEEEERQRGNFPDRFSGHQFPNYSSELNVNALLLGDSALYLCASSSGTERSSYNSPLHFGNGTRLTVT.

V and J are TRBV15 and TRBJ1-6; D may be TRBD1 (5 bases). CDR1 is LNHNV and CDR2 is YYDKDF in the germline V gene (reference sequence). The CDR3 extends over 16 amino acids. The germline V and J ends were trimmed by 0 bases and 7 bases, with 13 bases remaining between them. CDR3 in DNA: TGTGCCACCAGCAGAGATGGAGCAGGGCTAAATTCACCCCTCCACTTT. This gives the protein CATSRDGAGLNSPLHF.

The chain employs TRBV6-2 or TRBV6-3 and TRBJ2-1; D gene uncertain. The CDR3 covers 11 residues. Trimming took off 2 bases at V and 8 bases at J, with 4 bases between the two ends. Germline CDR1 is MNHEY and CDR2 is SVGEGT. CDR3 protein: CASSYGYEQFF. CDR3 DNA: TGTGCCAGCAGTTACGGCTATGAGCAGTTCTTC.

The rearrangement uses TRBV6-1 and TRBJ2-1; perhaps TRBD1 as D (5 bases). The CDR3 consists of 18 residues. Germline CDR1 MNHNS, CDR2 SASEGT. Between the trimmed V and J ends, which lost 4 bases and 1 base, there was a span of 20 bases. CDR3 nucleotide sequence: TGTGCCAGCAGTGTCCGTGGGGTAGACAGCGTGTCCTACAATGAGCAGTTCTTC. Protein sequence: CASSVRGVDSVSYNEQFF.

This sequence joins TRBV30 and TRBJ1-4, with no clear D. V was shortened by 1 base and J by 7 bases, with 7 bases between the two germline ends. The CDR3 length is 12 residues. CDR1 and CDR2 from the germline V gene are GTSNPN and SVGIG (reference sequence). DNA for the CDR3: TGTGCCTGGAGTGCCACAGCTGAAAAACTGTTTTTT. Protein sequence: CAWSATAEKLFF.

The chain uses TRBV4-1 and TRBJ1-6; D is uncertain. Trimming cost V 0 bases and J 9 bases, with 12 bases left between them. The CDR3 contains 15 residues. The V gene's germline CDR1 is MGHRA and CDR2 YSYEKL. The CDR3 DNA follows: TGCGCCAGCAGCCAAGAAGCAGTAGGGCTTTCACCCCTCCACTTT. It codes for CASSQEAVGLSPLHF.

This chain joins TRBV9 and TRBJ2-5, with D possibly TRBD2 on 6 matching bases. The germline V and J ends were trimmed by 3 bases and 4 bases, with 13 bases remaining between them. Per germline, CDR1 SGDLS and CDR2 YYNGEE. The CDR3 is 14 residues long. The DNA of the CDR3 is TGTGCCAGCAGCGCCAGGACGGAGGGAGAGACCCAGTACTTC. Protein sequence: CASSARTEGETQYF.

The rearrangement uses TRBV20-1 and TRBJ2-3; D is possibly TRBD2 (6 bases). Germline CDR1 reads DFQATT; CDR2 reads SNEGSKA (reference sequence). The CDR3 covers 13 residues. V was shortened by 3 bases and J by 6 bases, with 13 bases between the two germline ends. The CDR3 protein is CSASSNREDTQYF. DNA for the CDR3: TGCAGTGCTAGTTCCAATCGGGAGGATACGCAGTATTTT.

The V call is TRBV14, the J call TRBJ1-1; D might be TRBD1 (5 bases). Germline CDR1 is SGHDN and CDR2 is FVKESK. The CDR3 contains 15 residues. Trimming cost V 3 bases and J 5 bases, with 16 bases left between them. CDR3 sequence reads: CASSQGRGVGTEAFF. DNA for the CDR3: TGTGCCAGCAGCCAGGGCCGGGGCGTAGGGACTGAAGCTTTCTTT.

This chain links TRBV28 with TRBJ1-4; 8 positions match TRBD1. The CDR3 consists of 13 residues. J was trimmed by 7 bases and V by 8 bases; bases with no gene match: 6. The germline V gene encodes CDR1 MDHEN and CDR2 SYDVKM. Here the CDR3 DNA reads TGTGCCAGCCGGACAGGGCACTCTGAAAAACTGTTTTTT. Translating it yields CASRTGHSEKLFF.

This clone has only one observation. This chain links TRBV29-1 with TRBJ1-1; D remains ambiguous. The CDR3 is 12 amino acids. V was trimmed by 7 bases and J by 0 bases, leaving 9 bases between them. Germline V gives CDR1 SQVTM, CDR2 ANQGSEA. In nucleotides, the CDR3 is TGCAGCGCCCGACACTTGAACACTGAAGCTTTCTTT. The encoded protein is CSARHLNTEAFF.

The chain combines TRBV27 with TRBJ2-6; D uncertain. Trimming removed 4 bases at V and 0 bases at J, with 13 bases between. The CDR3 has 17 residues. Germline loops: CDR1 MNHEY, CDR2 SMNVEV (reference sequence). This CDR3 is CASSYGVLYSGANVLTF. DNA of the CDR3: TGTGCCAGCAGTTATGGGGTTCTCTACTCTGGGGCCAACGTCCTGACTTTC.

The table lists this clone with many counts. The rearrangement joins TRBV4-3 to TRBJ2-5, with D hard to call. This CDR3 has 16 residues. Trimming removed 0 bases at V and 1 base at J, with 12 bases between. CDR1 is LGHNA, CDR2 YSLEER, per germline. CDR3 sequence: CASSQEFRSTQETQYF. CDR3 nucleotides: TGCGCCAGCAGCCAAGAATTTCGGTCTACCCAAGAGACCCAGTACTTC.

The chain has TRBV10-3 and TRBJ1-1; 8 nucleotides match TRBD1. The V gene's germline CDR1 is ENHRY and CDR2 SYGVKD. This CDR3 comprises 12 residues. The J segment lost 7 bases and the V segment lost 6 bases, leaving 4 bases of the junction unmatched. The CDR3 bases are TGTGCCATCAGGGGGACAGGAGATGAAGCTTTCTTT. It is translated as CAIRGTGDEAFF.

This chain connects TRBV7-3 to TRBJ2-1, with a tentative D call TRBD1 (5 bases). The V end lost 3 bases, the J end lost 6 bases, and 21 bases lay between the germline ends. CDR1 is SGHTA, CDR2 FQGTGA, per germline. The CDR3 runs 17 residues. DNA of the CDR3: TGTGCCAGCAGCTTTAGGGGTGGACCCCCAACGGCCAATGAGCAGTTCTTC. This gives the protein CASSFRGGPPTANEQFF.

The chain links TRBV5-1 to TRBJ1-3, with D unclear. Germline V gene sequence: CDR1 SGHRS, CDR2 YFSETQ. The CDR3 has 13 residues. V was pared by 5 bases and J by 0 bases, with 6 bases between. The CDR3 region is CASSQASGNTIYF. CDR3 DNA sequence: TGCGCCAGCAGTCAGGCCTCTGGAAACACCATATATTTT.

For the CDR3, the DNA is TGTGCCAGTAGTACACAGGTCGACACTGAAGCTTTCTTT. Translating it yields CASSTQVDTEAFF. The chain couples TRBV19 to TRBJ1-1; perhaps TRBD1 as D (5 bases). The CDR3 length is 13 residues. Germline-derived CDR1 and CDR2 are LNHDA and SQIVND (reference sequence). V was cut by 4 bases and J by 3 bases, with 9 bases left in between.

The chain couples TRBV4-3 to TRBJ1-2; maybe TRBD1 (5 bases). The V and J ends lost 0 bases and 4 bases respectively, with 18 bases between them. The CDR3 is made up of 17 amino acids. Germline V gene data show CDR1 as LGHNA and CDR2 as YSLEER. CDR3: CASSQDLFRERGYGYTF. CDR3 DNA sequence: TGCGCCAGCAGCCAAGATCTCTTCAGGGAACGTGGCTATGGCTACACCTTC.